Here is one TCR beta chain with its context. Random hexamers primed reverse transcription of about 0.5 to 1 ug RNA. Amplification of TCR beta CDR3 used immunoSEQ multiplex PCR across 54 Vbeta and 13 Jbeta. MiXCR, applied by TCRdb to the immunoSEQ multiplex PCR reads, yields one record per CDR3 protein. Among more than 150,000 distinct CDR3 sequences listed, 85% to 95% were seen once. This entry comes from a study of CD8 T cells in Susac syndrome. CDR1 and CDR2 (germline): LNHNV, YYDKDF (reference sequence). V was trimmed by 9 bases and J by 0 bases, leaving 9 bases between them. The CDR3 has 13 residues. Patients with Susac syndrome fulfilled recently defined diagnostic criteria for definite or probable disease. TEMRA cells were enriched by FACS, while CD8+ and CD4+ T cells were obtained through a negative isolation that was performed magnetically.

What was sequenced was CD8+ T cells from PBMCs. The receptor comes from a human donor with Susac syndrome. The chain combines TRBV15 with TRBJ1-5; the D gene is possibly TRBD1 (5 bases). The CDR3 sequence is CATTTDSNQPQHF. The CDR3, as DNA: TGTGCCACTACGACAGATAGCAATCAGCCCCAGCATTTT.